Listed below are T cell receptor beta chains from one sample, sequenced in a study of vaccination and CD4 T cells after COVID-19. Their specific antigens are unknown. TCRdb re-called the PCR reads with MiXCR, one entry per CDR3 protein. The table has roughly 15,000 distinct CDR3 sequences, 78% seen once. This specimen consisted of CD4+ T cells from blood, cultured in vitro, obtained after SARS-CoV-2 vaccination. All receptors derive from a human donor who received a COVID-19 vaccine. CDR3s include the opening cysteine and the closing phenylalanine or tryptophan. D genes are given only for firm matches. The size entry is marked missing in some rows and otherwise reads once, few, many or a size class.

D gene: .
J gene: TRBJ2-5
clone size: once
V gene: TRBV5-1
CDR3 protein: CASSLGRGDPLETQYF
CDR3 DNA: TGCGCCAGCAGCTTGGGTCGGGGAGACCCCTTAGAGACCCAGTACTTC

D gene: .
J gene: TRBJ1-2
clone size: .
V gene: TRBV20-1
CDR3 protein: CSARPHRAGSYTF
CDR3 DNA: TGCAGTGCTAGACCACACAGGGCAGGGAGCTACACCTTC

D gene: .
J gene: TRBJ1-2
clone size: once
V gene: TRBV6-5
CDR3 protein: CASSSFGVYTF
CDR3 DNA: TGTGCCAGCAGTTCCTTTGGGGTTTACACCTTC

D gene: TRBD1
J gene: TRBJ2-2
clone size: .
V gene: TRBV15
CDR3 protein: CATSRDRGTYGELFF
CDR3 DNA: TGTGCCACCAGCAGGGACAGGGGGACGTACGGGGAGCTGTTTTTT

D gene: TRBD1
J gene: TRBJ1-2
clone size: .
V gene: TRBV11-3
CDR3 protein: CASSLGGTVNYGYTF
CDR3 DNA: TGTGCCAGCAGCTTAGGAGGGACAGTGAACTATGGCTACACCTTC

D gene: TRBD2
J gene: TRBJ2-7
clone size: .
V gene: TRBV2
CDR3 protein: CASTTTGGRSYEQYF
CDR3 DNA: TGTGCCAGCACCACTACGGGAGGGCGTTCCTACGAGCAGTACTTC

D gene: TRBD2
J gene: TRBJ2-3
clone size: large
V gene: TRBV7-8
CDR3 protein: CASSLVSGGATDTQYF
CDR3 DNA: TGTGCCAGCAGCTTAGTTAGCGGGGGGGCCACAGATACGCAGTATTTT

D gene: .
J gene: TRBJ1-1
clone size: .
V gene: TRBV20-1
CDR3 protein: CSARDPDSRVNTEAFF
CDR3 DNA: TGCAGTGCTAGAGATCCTGACAGTCGGGTGAACACTGAAGCTTTCTTT

D gene: .
J gene: TRBJ1-5
clone size: few
V gene: TRBV7-8
CDR3 protein: CASSLAPGRVNQPQHF
CDR3 DNA: TGTGCCAGCAGCTTAGCGCCAGGTAGGGTCAATCAGCCCCAGCATTTT

D gene: .
J gene: TRBJ2-2
clone size: .
V gene: TRBV2
CDR3 protein: CASRQTANTGELFF
CDR3 DNA: TGTGCCAGCAGACAAACAGCGAACACCGGGGAGCTGTTTTTT